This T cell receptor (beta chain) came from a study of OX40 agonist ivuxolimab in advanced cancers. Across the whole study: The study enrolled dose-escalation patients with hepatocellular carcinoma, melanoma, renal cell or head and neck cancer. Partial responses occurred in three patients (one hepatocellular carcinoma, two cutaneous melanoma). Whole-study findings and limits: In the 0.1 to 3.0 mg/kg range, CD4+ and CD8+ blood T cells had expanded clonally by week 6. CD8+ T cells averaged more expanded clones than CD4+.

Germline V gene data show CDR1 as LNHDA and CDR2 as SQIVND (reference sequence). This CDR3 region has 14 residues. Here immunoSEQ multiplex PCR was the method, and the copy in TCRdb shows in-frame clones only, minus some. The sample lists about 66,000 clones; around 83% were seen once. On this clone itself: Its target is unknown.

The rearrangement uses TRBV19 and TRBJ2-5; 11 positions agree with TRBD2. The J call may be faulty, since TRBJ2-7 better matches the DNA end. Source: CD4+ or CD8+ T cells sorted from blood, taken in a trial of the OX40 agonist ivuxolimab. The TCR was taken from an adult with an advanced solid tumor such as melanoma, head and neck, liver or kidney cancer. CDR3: CASRKTSGDYEQYF. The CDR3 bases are TGTGCCAGTAGGAAGACTAGCGGGGACTACGAGCAGTACTTC.